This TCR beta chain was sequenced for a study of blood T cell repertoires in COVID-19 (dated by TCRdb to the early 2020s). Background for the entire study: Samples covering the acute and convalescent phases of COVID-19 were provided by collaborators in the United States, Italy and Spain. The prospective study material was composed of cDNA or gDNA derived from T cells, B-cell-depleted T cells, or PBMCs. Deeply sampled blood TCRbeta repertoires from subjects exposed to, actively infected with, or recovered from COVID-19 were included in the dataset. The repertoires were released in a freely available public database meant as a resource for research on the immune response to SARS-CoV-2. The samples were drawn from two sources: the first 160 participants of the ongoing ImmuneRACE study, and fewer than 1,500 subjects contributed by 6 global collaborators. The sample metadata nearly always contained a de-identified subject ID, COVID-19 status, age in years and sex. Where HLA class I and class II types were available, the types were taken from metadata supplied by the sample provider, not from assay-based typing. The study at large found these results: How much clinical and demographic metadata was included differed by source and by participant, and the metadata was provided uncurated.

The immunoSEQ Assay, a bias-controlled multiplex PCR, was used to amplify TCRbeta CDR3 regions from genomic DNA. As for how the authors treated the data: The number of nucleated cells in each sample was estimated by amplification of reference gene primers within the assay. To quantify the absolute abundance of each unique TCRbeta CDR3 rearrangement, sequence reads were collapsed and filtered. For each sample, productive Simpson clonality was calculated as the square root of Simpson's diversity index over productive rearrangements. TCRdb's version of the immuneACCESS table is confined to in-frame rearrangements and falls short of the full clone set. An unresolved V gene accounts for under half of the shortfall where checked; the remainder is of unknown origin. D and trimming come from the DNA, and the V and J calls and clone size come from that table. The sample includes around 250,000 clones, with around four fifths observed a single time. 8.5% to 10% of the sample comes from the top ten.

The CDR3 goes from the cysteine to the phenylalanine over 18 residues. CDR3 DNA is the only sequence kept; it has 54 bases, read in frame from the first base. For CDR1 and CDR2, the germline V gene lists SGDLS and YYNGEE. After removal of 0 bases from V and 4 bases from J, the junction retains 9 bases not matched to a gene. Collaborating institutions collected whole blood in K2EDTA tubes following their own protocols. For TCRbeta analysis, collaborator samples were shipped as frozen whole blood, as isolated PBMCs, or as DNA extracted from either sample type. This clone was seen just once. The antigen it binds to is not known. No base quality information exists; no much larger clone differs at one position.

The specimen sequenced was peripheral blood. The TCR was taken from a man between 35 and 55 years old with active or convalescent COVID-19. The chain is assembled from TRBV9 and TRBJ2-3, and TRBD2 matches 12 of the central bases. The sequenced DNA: TGTGCCAGCAGCGTAGCTACGCTAGCGGGGGGGCCATCAGATACGCAGTATTTT. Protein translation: CASSVATLAGGPSDTQYF.